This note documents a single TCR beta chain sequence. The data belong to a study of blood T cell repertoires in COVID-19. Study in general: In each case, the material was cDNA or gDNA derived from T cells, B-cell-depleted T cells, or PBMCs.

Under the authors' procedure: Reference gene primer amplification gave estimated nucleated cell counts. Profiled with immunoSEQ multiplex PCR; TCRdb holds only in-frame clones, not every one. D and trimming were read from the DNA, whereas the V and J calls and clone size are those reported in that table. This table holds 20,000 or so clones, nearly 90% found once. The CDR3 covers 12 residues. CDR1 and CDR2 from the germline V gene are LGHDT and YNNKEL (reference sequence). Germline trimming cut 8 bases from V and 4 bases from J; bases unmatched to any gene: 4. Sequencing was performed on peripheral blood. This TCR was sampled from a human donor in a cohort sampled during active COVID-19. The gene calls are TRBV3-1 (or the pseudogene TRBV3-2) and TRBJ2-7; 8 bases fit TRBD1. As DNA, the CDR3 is TGTGCCAGCGGACAGGGTATTTACGAGCAGTACTTC. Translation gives CASGQGIYEQYF.